Following are 9 T cell receptor beta chains from one sample sequenced in a study of T cells in tumors after PD-1 blockade. Libraries were prepared by immunoSEQ multiplex PCR; TCRdb keeps only in-frame clonotypes and omits some of them. The sample includes tens of thousands of clones, more than 65% of them seen just once. The sample in question was PBMCs, obtained before anti-PD-1 therapy. Every receptor here comes from a human donor with advanced basal cell or squamous cell carcinoma (not recorded which).

The chain uses TRBV12-5 and TRBJ2-3; the D gene is possibly TRBD2 (5 bases). The CDR3 runs 14 residues. The germline V gene encodes CDR1 LGHNT and CDR2 FRNRAP. The ends were cut back, 5 bases at V and 6 bases at J, with 15 bases in the middle. The CDR3 DNA follows: TGTGCTAGTGGTCCCCGGGTCGGGATGGATACGCAGTATTTT. This codes for CASGPRVGMDTQYF.

The V gene is TRBV7-9, the J gene TRBJ2-7, with D possibly being TRBD1 (5 bases). Trimming removed 4 bases at V and 10 bases at J, with 14 bases between. CDR1 and CDR2 from the germline V gene are SEHNR and FQNEAQ (reference sequence). This CDR3 has 12 amino acids. The CDR3 bases are TGTGCCAGCAGCTACTCCGAAGGGGTCCAGTACTTC. Translating gives CASSYSEGVQYF.

The rearrangement uses TRBV27 and TRBJ1-2; D might be TRBD1 (6 bases). The germline V gene encodes CDR1 MNHEY and CDR2 SMNVEV (reference sequence). The CDR3 totals 14 residues. Trimming pared 3 bases from V and 7 bases from J, leaving 15 bases between. CDR3 protein: CASSFGGTPSGYTF. DNA of the CDR3: TGTGCCAGCAGTTTCGGGGGGACACCATCTGGCTACACCTTC.

V and J are TRBV7-9 and TRBJ2-1; D may match TRBD1 or TRBD2 (6 bases each). The CDR3 loop spans 16 amino acids. Looked up from germline, CDR1 is SEHNR and CDR2 is FQNEAQ (reference sequence). The V and J ends lost 1 base and 1 base respectively, with 11 bases between them. This CDR3 reads CASSLEGGRSYNEQFF. CDR3 nucleotides: TGTGCCAGCAGCTTAGAGGGGGGAAGGTCCTACAATGAGCAGTTCTTC.

This sequence joins TRBV12-3 or TRBV12-4 and TRBJ2-7; D gene ambiguous. With 5 bases removed from V and 2 bases from J, the gap between germline ends came to 10 bases. The CDR3 runs 13 residues. CDR3 sequence: CASSAGSTYEQYF. Written as DNA, the CDR3 is TGTGCCAGCAGTGCCGGTTCCACCTACGAGCAGTACTTC.

The chain has TRBV18 and TRBJ2-5; the match to TRBD2 covers 13 bases. The germline V gene has CDR1 KGHSH and CDR2 LQKENI. The CDR3 covers 16 residues. Trimming at V came to 1 base and at J to 2 bases, leaving 1 base not matched to a gene. The CDR3 region is CASSPRLAGGQETQYF. The CDR3 DNA sequence: TGTGCCAGCTCACCACGACTAGCGGGGGGACAAGAGACCCAGTACTTC.

The rearrangement uses TRBV3-1 (or the pseudogene TRBV3-2) and TRBJ2-3, with a possible D match to TRBD2 (6 bases). CDR1 LGHDT and CDR2 YNNKEL come from the germline V gene (reference sequence). V was cut by 3 bases and J by 3 bases, with 22 bases left in between. This CDR3 is 18 amino acids long. CDR3 residues: CASSHLTRFGGKTDTQYF. The DNA for the CDR3 is TGTGCCAGCAGCCATTTAACGAGGTTCGGGGGAAAAACAGATACGCAGTATTTT.

V is TRBV2 and J is TRBJ2-1, with TRBD2 matching over 7 bases. Trimming at V came to 6 bases and at J to 13 bases, leaving 6 bases not matched to a gene. The germline gives CDR1 SNHLY, CDR2 FYNNEI. The CDR3 spans 11 residues. DNA of the CDR3: TGTGCCAGCAGCTCCGGGACTACCCAGTTCTTC. Its translation: CASSSGTTQFF.

This rearrangement joins TRBV7-9 to TRBJ2-7, with 10 bases matching TRBD1. This CDR3 has 16 residues. V trimming: 1 base; J trimming: 2 bases; junction bases outside the gene matches: 5. Germline assignment: CDR1 SEHNR and CDR2 FQNEAQ (reference sequence). The DNA of the CDR3 is TGTGCCAGCAGCTTAGTGGGACAGGGGAATCCCTACGAGCAGTACTTC. Protein product: CASSLVGQGNPYEQYF.